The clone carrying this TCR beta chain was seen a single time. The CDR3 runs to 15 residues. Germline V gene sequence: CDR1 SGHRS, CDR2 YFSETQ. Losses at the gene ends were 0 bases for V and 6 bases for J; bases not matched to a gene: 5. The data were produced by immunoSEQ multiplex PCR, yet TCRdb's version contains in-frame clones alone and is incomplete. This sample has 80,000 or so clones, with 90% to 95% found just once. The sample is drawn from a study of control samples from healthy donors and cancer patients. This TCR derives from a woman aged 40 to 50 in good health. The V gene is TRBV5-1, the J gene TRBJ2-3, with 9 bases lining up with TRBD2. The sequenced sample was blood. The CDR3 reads CASSLGGLASDTQYF. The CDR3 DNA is TGCGCCAGCAGCTTGGGGGGACTAGCTTCGGATACGCAGTATTTT.